A selection of T cell receptor beta chains follows, all from one sample in a study of PD-1 blockade in classical Hodgkin lymphoma. TCRdb's copy holds only in-frame clones and misses some; the assay was immunoSEQ multiplex PCR. The sample includes about 58,000 clones, around 90% seen only once; the top ten take less than 11%. This sample comprised peripheral blood mononuclear cells (PBMCs), obtained before the second cycle of nivolumab. These receptors were collected from a human donor with classical Hodgkin lymphoma. Both conserved end residues are part of each CDR3. D genes are given only for firm matches. Rows may omit the clone size; those that give it use once, few, many or a size class.

j_call | clone_size | v_call | d_call | cdr3_aa | cdr3_nt
TRBJ2-3 | few | TRBV6-5 | TRBD2 | CASSFDAGGVDTQYF | TGTGCCAGCAGTTTCGACGCGGGGGGCGTAGATACGCAGTATTTT
TRBJ2-7 | NA | TRBV6-6 | TRBD2 | CASSYGLAYEQYF | TGTGCCAGCAGTTACGGACTAGCCTACGAGCAGTACTTC
TRBJ2-3 | NA | TRBV6-1 | TRBD1 | CASSDLTGGTDTQYF | TGTGCCAGCAGTGATTTGACAGGGGGCACAGATACGCAGTATTTT
TRBJ2-5 | NA | TRBV10-2 | NA | CASLIPWRETQYF | TGCGCCAGTCTAATACCCTGGAGGGAGACCCAGTACTTC
TRBJ1-6 | once | TRBV14 | NA | CASSPGWTDYNSPLHF | TGTGCCAGCAGCCCCGGCTGGACAGACTATAATTCACCCCTCCACTTT
TRBJ2-1 | NA | TRBV7-9 | NA | CASSLVPENNEQFF | TGTGCCAGCAGCTTAGTTCCAGAGAACAATGAGCAGTTCTTC
TRBJ2-2 | NA | TRBV4-1 | TRBD2 | CASSQDSASGVRAGELFF | TGCGCCAGCAGCCAAGACTCCGCTAGCGGGGTGAGGGCCGGGGAGCTGTTTTTT
TRBJ2-7 | few | TRBV7-6 | NA | CASSLGDTEQYF | TGTGCCAGCAGCTTAGGGGACACCGAGCAGTACTTC
TRBJ2-7 | NA | TRBV4-1 | TRBD2 | CASSPADSGGYEQYF | TGCGCCAGCAGCCCCGCAGATAGCGGGGGGTACGAGCAGTACTTC
TRBJ1-1 | NA | TRBV7-9 | TRBD1 | CASSLAGGGRSEAFF | TGTGCCAGCAGCTTAGCGGGAGGGGGCCGGTCTGAAGCTTTCTTT
TRBJ2-4 | NA | TRBV5-6 | NA | CASSLEGTNIQYF | TGTGCCAGCAGCTTGGAAGGCACGAACATTCAGTACTTC
TRBJ1-2 | NA | TRBV7-6 | NA | CASSLVGENYTF | TGTGCCAGCAGCTTAGTGGGGGAAAACTACACCTTC
TRBJ2-2 | NA | TRBV9 | NA | CASSDDYGGVELFF | TGTGCCAGCAGCGACGACTACGGTGGCGTGGAGCTGTTTTTT
TRBJ1-1 | NA | TRBV4-3 | NA | CASSPTGPGNTEAFF | TGCGCCAGCAGCCCAACGGGTCCGGGAAACACTGAAGCTTTCTTT
TRBJ1-3 | NA | TRBV11-2 | NA | CASSLRRWGSPIYF | TGTGCCAGCAGCTTAAGAAGGTGGGGCAGTCCCATATATTTT